This T cell receptor beta chain appears in the sequencing data of a study of OX40 agonist ivuxolimab in advanced cancers. Overall study: Males comprised 75% to 90% of the group, whose mean age was around 62 years (range roughly 20 to 85). Study-wide results and caveats: Patients with a partial response at 0.1-3.0 mg/kg had among the lowest clonal expansion. Fewer expanded clones were found on average in CD4+ than in CD8+ T cells. Part of the nonresponder group also had normalized T-cell clonal expansion that was low.

In regard to this clone: Its matching antigen is unknown.

Produced via immunoSEQ multiplex PCR; TCRdb's table is partial and in-frame only. The table includes tens of thousands of clones, 92% detected once. Germline V gene sequence: CDR1 SGHDN, CDR2 FVKESK. The CDR3 is 13 residues long. J lost 6 bases, V lost 0 bases, and 2 bases had no gene match. This chain joins TRBV14 and TRBJ2-7, with TRBD2 matching over 7 bases. The origin of this receptor is an adult with an advanced solid tumor such as melanoma, head and neck, liver or kidney cancer. Specimen: CD4+ or CD8+ T cells sorted from blood, collected in a trial of the OX40 agonist ivuxolimab. The CDR3 loop is CASSQEWGGEQYF. CDR3 coding DNA: TGTGCCAGCAGCCAAGAATGGGGGGGCGAGCAGTACTTC.